The rows below give T cell receptor beta chains drawn from one sample of a study of T cells expressing NK-cell markers. From its re-call of the 5' RACE reads, TCRdb lists each CDR3 protein once, without DNA. The sample data list hundreds of thousands of distinct CDR3 sequences. The sample was blood T cells: a sorted CD56 or NKG2C T cell subset, CD4+ or CD8+ T cells, or bulk PBMC T cells (not recorded which). These receptors were taken from a man aged 18 to 29 in good health. Each CDR3 is given with its conserved first and last residue. The order of the fields is J gene, V gene, CDR3 protein.

TRBJ1-2,TRBV20-1,CSAGRAGGQPNYGYTF
TRBJ2-5,TRBV12-5,CASAPGLAGYVETQYF
TRBJ1-6,TRBV27,CASSHRQGRDSPLHF
TRBJ2-7,TRBV7-2,CASSSVGVKQYF
TRBJ2-7,TRBV6-5,CASSYPRGGTYEQYF
TRBJ2-3,TRBV7-2,CASSLQAGDTDTQYF
TRBJ2-2,TRBV12-3/TRBV12-4,CASSLHRPAGELFF
TRBJ2-7,TRBV9,CASSVVSAALIAEQYF
TRBJ2-4,TRBV7-8,CASRPHRGNENIQYF
TRBJ2-3,TRBV29-1,CSVASGSLVTQYF
TRBJ2-1,TRBV6-2/TRBV6-3,CASSPATRNEQFF
TRBJ1-3,TRBV27,CASSLLGQGINTIYF
TRBJ1-1,TRBV12-3/TRBV12-4,CASRKDGNTEAFF
TRBJ1-5,TRBV5-1,CASSLGATGNSQPQHF
TRBJ2-5,TRBV7-9,CATANSPGNQETQYF
TRBJ2-1,TRBV28,CATLSGRGYNEQFF
TRBJ2-5,TRBV7-2,CASSSPPGGQTQYF
TRBJ2-4,TRBV7-9,CASSLVAAGAKNIQYF
TRBJ2-3,TRBV20-1,CSAGPPRGSLSDTQYF
TRBJ1-3,TRBV20-1,CSARDLQGGNTIYF
TRBJ2-3,TRBV6-5,CASSYFTGTSGKGGDTQYF
TRBJ2-3,TRBV5-1,CASRNTGSADTQYF
TRBJ2-3,TRBV7-6,CASSRAADTQYF
TRBJ2-3,TRBV28,CASSLSGIDTQYF
TRBJ2-7,TRBV28,CASSLRGGAYEQYF
TRBJ2-1,TRBV12-3/TRBV12-4,CASRLDELGERGEQFF
TRBJ2-7,TRBV27,CASSLTGTGVGYF
TRBJ2-3,TRBV4-3,CASSQDTSGLRADTQYF
TRBJ2-1,TRBV24-1,CATSHRVQGVYEQFF
TRBJ2-6,TRBV10-3,CAISDPAGANVLTF
TRBJ1-3,TRBV7-9,CASSSEGTGQNGNTIYF
TRBJ2-5,TRBV7-6,CASSETNQETQYF
TRBJ2-3,TRBV24-1,CATSDLRDSADTQYF
TRBJ2-5,TRBV29-1,CSVATGVAETQYF
TRBJ2-3,TRBV19,CAASGDSTDTQYF
TRBJ1-1,TRBV7-2,CASSLWADHVSNTEAFF
TRBJ1-2,TRBV5-1,CASSLDRQIYGYTF
TRBJ2-1,TRBV6-6,CASSTSTVEQFF
TRBJ2-7,TRBV13,CASSRTGEAYEQYF
TRBJ1-4,TRBV12-3/TRBV12-4,CASTPQVREKLFF
TRBJ1-5,TRBV10-3,CAITGSWDQPQHF
TRBJ2-1,TRBV5-4,CASSSAGISYNEQFF
TRBJ1-3,TRBV7-8,CASSLGLGGNTIYF
TRBJ1-2,TRBV20-1,CSALLISNYGYTF
TRBJ1-2,TRBV5-5,CASSLFPLSESANYGYTF
TRBJ2-2,TRBV7-3,CASSLIGTGRGTGELFF
TRBJ2-5,TRBV7-9,CASRAGTQETQYF
TRBJ2-5,TRBV20-1,CSARDDRGAQYF
TRBJ2-1,TRBV20-1,CSAREKRPGSYNEQFF
TRBJ2-1,TRBV27,CASGGSELLAEQFF
TRBJ2-1,TRBV3-1,CASSQDGQGYNEQFF
TRBJ2-5,TRBV15,CATSREATSGWGTQYF
TRBJ1-1,TRBV9,CASSVEEYSMNTEAFF
TRBJ2-1,TRBV29-1,CSAGAGDNEQFF
TRBJ1-4,TRBV11-1,CASSLAGTGGDRTNEKLFF